A single sample is the source of the 27 T cell receptor beta chains below, sequenced in a study of T cells in Graves' hyperthyroidism and ophthalmopathy. Using RNA transcripts as the source, TCR beta CDR3 regions were amplified. HTBI primers were employed in a first-round RT-PCR of the TCR CDR3. MiXCR, run by TCRdb on the multiplex PCR reads, gives a single entry per CDR3 protein. The repertoire holds fewer than 350,000 distinct CDR3 sequences, 15% to 20% seen once, with roughly 15% in the top ten. Specimen: blood. These receptors were collected from a woman between 35 and 50 years old with Graves' ophthalmopathy.

The chain uses TRBV29-1 and TRBJ1-2; TRBD1 matches at 7 bases. Germline V gives CDR1 SQVTM, CDR2 ANQGSEA. With 7 bases clipped from V and 8 bases from J, the junction kept 7 bases outside the gene matches. The CDR3 length is 11 residues. The CDR3 loop reads CSATGWEGYTF. In DNA form, the CDR3 reads TGCAGCGCGACAGGGTGGGAAGGCTACACCTTC. Supplemented by reference TRBV29-1 and TRBJ1-2, the full variable domain reads SAVISQKPSRDICQRGTSLTIQCQVDSQVTMMFWYRQQPGQSLTLIATANQGSEATYESGFVIDKFPISRPNLTFSTLTVSNMSPEDSSIYLCSATGWEGYTFGSGTRLTVV.

The table lists this clonotype with many counts. The V and J genes are TRBV30 and TRBJ1-1; 8 positions match TRBD1. Germline CDR1 reads GTSNPN; CDR2 reads SVGIG (reference sequence). V lost 1 base to trimming and J lost 5 bases; unmatched junction nucleotides: 6. The CDR3 covers 14 residues. CDR3 loop: CAWSADRGYTEAFF. The CDR3 DNA follows: TGTGCCTGGAGTGCAGACAGGGGTTATACTGAAGCTTTCTTT.

The DNA for the CDR3 is TGTGCCAGCAGCCAAGCGTTACGCAGGGCCCCTGAAGCTTTCTTT. It yields the protein CASSQALRRAPEAFF. The V and J genes are TRBV3-1 and TRBJ1-1, with a tentative D call TRBD1 (5 bases). Trimming stripped 1 base from V and 6 bases from J, with 15 bases between. The CDR3 length is 15 residues. Germline V CDR1 and CDR2: LGHDT, YNNKEL (reference sequence).

This clonotype has at least ten counts. The V and J genes are TRBV16 and TRBJ1-5; TRBD1 matches at 8 bases. This CDR3 is built from 15 residues. Germline CDR1 KGHSY, CDR2 FQNENV. Unmatched junction bases numbered 5, after V lost 2 bases and J lost 5 bases. CDR3 amino acids: CASSQPGGIHQPQHF. CDR3 nucleotide sequence: TGTGCCAGCAGCCAACCAGGGGGCATTCATCAGCCCCAGCATTTT.

In this sample, this clonotype turned up many times. The chain has TRBV27 and TRBJ2-7, with a weak D call TRBD1 (6 bases). Germline loops: CDR1 MNHEY, CDR2 SMNVEV (reference sequence). V was pared by 6 bases and J by 0 bases, with 12 bases between. This CDR3 spans 14 amino acids. CDR3 bases: TGTGCCAGCAGCTACAGGGTTAGCTCCTACGAGCAGTACTTC. Protein product: CASSYRVSSYEQYF.

The sample holds many counts of this clonotype. V is TRBV14 and J is TRBJ2-5, with TRBD2 identical over 7 bases. This CDR3 is 13 amino acids long. V dropped 2 bases and J dropped 14; count of bases not matched to a gene: 11. From germline, CDR1 is SGHDN and CDR2 FVKESK. The CDR3 sequence: CASSQLEAGSPYF. CDR3 nucleotide sequence: TGTGCCAGCAGCCAATTGGAAGCGGGATCCCCTTACTTC. Variable domain in full (rest from reference TRBV14 and TRBJ2-5): EAGVTQFPSHSVIEKGQTVTLRCDPISGHDNLYWYRRVMGKEIKFLLHFVKESKQDESGMPNNRFLAERTGGTYSTLKVQPAELEDSGVYFCASSQLEAGSPYFGPGTRLLVL.

This clonotype showed up many times. V is TRBV12-3 or TRBV12-4 and J is TRBJ2-7; D may be TRBD1 or TRBD2 (5 bases each). Trimming took off 1 base at V and 6 bases at J, with 16 bases between the two ends. The CDR3 has 15 residues. CDR3 DNA sequence: TGTGCCAGCAGTTTAGTTGCCCTCCCTGGGGGCGAGCAGTACTTC. Amino acid sequence: CASSLVALPGGEQYF.

This clonotype was detected ten times or more. The chain employs TRBV4-2 and TRBJ2-7, with a possible D match to TRBD1 (6 bases). Germline V lookup: CDR1 LGHNA, CDR2 YNFKEQ. The CDR3 has 14 amino acids. V lost 1 base and J 6 bases, leaving 13 bases between the germline ends. The CDR3 reads CASSQGGAGVEQYF. The CDR3 DNA is TGTGCCAGCAGCCAAGGAGGGGCAGGGGTCGAGCAGTACTTC.

This clonotype was counted many times. This rearrangement joins TRBV10-1 to TRBJ2-7; possible D gene TRBD1, 5 bases. Per germline, CDR1 WNHNN and CDR2 SYGVQD (reference sequence). The V gene lost 10 bases and the J gene lost 2 bases, with 12 bases spanning the gap. The CDR3 consists of 12 residues. CDR3 residues: CAIPDITYEQYF. The CDR3 DNA sequence: TGCGCCATTCCGGACATTACCTACGAGCAGTACTTC.

This clonotype was counted at least ten times. This chain joins TRBV25-1 and TRBJ1-1; maybe TRBD1 (5 bases). Germline V lookup: CDR1 MGHDK, CDR2 SYGVNS. Trimming stripped 1 base from V and 11 bases from J, with 14 bases between. The CDR3 is 13 amino acids. The CDR3 protein is CASSESEQVRAFF. In DNA, the CDR3 is TGTGCCAGCAGTGAATCGGAACAGGTTCGCGCTTTCTTT.

This clonotype was recorded at least ten times. The chain uses TRBV30 and TRBJ1-1; D unresolved. V shed 0 bases and J shed 1 base, with 9 bases lying between them. Germline V CDR1 and CDR2: GTSNPN, SVGIG (reference sequence). This CDR3 has 14 residues. The CDR3 spells CAWSVPRRNTEAFF. The CDR3 DNA sequence: TGTGCCTGGAGTGTACCTCGAAGGAACACTGAAGCTTTCTTT.

The genes are TRBV7-2 and TRBJ2-5, with D possibly TRBD1 on 5 matching bases. Trimming removed 4 bases at V and 7 bases at J, with 10 bases between. CDR3 length equals 12 residues. Germline loops: CDR1 SGHTA, CDR2 FQGNSA. Here the CDR3 reads CASSSDTMTQYF. DNA for the CDR3: TGTGCCAGCAGCTCGGACACCATGACCCAGTACTTC. The complete variable domain, with remaining parts taken from reference TRBV7-2 and TRBJ2-5, reads GAGVSQSPSNKVTEKGKDVELRCDPISGHTALYWYRQSLGQGLEFLIYFQGNSAPDKSGLPSDRFSAERTGGSVSTLTIQRTQQEDSAVYLCASSSDTMTQYFGPGTRLLVL.

Remarks on this clonotype: At one of its ends the junction is not consistent with the germline gene, which may arise from a read error. The chain is built from TRBV6-5 and TRBJ2-7; tentatively, D is TRBD1 (7 bases). Germline CDR1 MNHEY, CDR2 SVGAGI. The length of the CDR3 is 15 residues. The CDR3 region has the DNA TGTGCCAGCAGTTACTCTTGCGACAGGGAGGACGAGCAGTCCTTC. Its protein is CASSYSCDREDEQSF.

V and J are TRBV25-1 and TRBJ2-5; D gene ambiguous. The CDR3 sequence is 15 residues long. CDR1 is MGHDK, CDR2 SYGVNS, per germline. Trimming stripped 1 base from V and 1 base from J, with 10 bases between. The CDR3 protein is CASSEFRTAQETQYF. CDR3 DNA sequence: TGTGCCAGCAGTGAATTTCGGACGGCCCAAGAGACCCAGTACTTC. The entire variable domain, with the rest obtained from reference TRBV25-1 and TRBJ2-5, is as follows: EADIYQTPRYLVIGTGKKITLECSQTMGHDKMYWYQQDPGMELHLIHYSYGVNSTEKGDLSSESTVSRIRTEHFPLTLESARPSHTSQYLCASSEFRTAQETQYFGPGTRLLVL.

V and J are TRBV12-3 or TRBV12-4 and TRBJ1-1, with D uncertain. The CDR3 length is 15 residues. Trimming cost V 6 bases and J 4 bases, with 18 bases left between them. CDR3 protein: CASRLTASMGTEAFF. In nucleotides, the CDR3 is TGTGCCAGCAGACTTACCGCTAGTATGGGCACTGAAGCTTTCTTT.

This clonotype was seen repeatedly, ten times or more. The chain employs TRBV11-2 and TRBJ2-7; a possible D gene is TRBD1 (5 bases). Germline values: CDR1 SGHAT, CDR2 FQNNGV. The CDR3 sequence is 14 residues long. V lost 1 base and J 5 bases, leaving 12 bases between the germline ends. The CDR3 DNA reads as TGTGCCAGCAGCTTAGCCAGGGTAGGGAACGAGCAGTACTTC. Its protein is CASSLARVGNEQYF.

Ten or more counts support this clonotype. This chain connects TRBV9 to TRBJ1-5; D remains ambiguous. Deletions cut 3 bases from V and 0 bases from J, with 10 bases between. The CDR3 spans 15 residues. In germline, CDR1 is SGDLS, CDR2 YYNGEE. The CDR3 spells CASSADGHSNQPQHF. The CDR3 bases are TGTGCCAGCAGCGCGGACGGGCATAGCAATCAGCCCCAGCATTTT.

This clonotype has ten or more counts. The rearrangement joins TRBV27 to TRBJ2-7; tentatively, D is TRBD1 (6 bases). Trimming cost V 4 bases and J 1 base, with 11 bases left between them. Germline values: CDR1 MNHEY, CDR2 SMNVEV (reference sequence). CDR3 length: 14 residues. CDR3 loop: CASSSPDRSYEQYF. The CDR3 DNA reads TGTGCCAGCAGTTCGCCCGACAGGTCCTACGAGCAGTACTTC.

In this sample, this clonotype turned up many times. The gene calls are TRBV12-3 or TRBV12-4 and TRBJ1-2; the match to TRBD1 covers 8 bases. There are 14 residues in the CDR3. The V segment lost 4 bases and the J segment 3 bases; nucleotides outside the gene matches: 4. CDR3 nucleotide sequence: TGTGCCAGCAGTTCCGGACAGGGACACTATGGCTACACCTTC. Translating gives CASSSGQGHYGYTF.

The table lists this clonotype with many counts. The chain combines TRBV6-5 with TRBJ1-3; TRBD1 matches 8 bases. The germline V gene encodes CDR1 MNHEY and CDR2 SVGAGI. The CDR3 consists of 16 residues. Unmatched junction bases numbered 3, after V lost 1 base and J lost 1 base. The chain's CDR3 is CASSYYRTGSGNTIYF. The DNA of the CDR3 is TGTGCCAGCAGTTACTACAGGACAGGGTCTGGAAACACCATATATTTT.

The gene calls are TRBV29-1 and TRBJ1-5, with 7 nucleotides matching TRBD1. Germline assignment: CDR1 SQVTM and CDR2 ANQGSEA. Trimming cost V 6 bases and J 3 bases; bases outside gene matches: 2. The CDR3 loop spans 12 amino acids. The CDR3 region is CSVGTANQPQHF. DNA of the CDR3: TGCAGCGTCGGGACAGCCAATCAGCCCCAGCATTTT.

This clonotype came up a few times. One junction end disagrees with the germline gene, perhaps due to a read error. The V and J genes are TRBV6-2 or TRBV6-3 and TRBJ1-1; TRBD1 matches at 10 bases. This CDR3 comprises 20 residues. Germline CDR1 is MNHEY and CDR2 is SVGEGT. The CDR3 spells CASRANENSGQGRLNPEAFF. In DNA form, the CDR3 reads TGTGCCAGTCGCGCCAACGAGAATTCGGGACAGGGGCGGTTGAACCCTGAAGCTTTCTTT.

This clonotype was recorded at least ten times. A much bigger clone sits one base away, suggesting this may be a read error. V and J are TRBV27 and TRBJ2-7; TRBD2 is a possible D gene (5 bases). CDR1 is MNHEY, CDR2 SMNVEV, per germline (reference sequence). This CDR3 spans 14 amino acids. The chain's CDR3 is CASGLSRGSDEQYF. The DNA for the CDR3 is TGTGCCAGCGGTTTATCGAGAGGGAGCGACGAGCAGTACTTC.

This clonotype appeared many times. Written as DNA, the CDR3 is TGTGCCAGCAGTTACAGCCTAGCGGGAGGGCTCGAGCAGTACTTC. Translation: CASSYSLAGGLEQYF. The chain recombines TRBV6-5 with TRBJ2-7, with TRBD2 matching 12 bases. From germline, CDR1 is MNHEY and CDR2 SVGAGI. The trim removed 2 bases at V and 6 bases at J, leaving 5 bases unmatched. The length of the CDR3 is 15 residues.

This clonotype has at least ten counts. This sequence joins TRBV20-1 and TRBJ2-7; TRBD2 aligns across 10 bases. This CDR3 has 14 amino acids. The J segment lost 5 bases and the V segment lost 2 bases, leaving 6 bases of the junction unmatched. The germline CDR1 and CDR2 sequences are DFQATT and SNEGSKA (reference sequence). CDR3 sequence (DNA): TGCAGTGCTAGAAAAACTAGCGGGAATCACGAGCAGTACTTC. This translates into CSARKTSGNHEQYF.

This clonotype has ten or more counts. The chain has TRBV12-3 or TRBV12-4 and TRBJ1-1; 7 bases line up with TRBD1. This CDR3 has 13 amino acids. V lost 7 bases, J lost 4 bases, and 6 bases stayed unmatched. CDR3 sequence (DNA): TGTGCCAGCATTGTGACAGGGTCCACTGAAGCTTTCTTT. Encoded protein: CASIVTGSTEAFF.

This clonotype was seen at least ten times. The rearrangement uses TRBV29-1 and TRBJ2-5; D gene ambiguous. V was cut by 5 bases and J by 4 bases, with 17 bases left in between. The length of the CDR3 is 14 residues. Germline V gene data show CDR1 as SQVTM and CDR2 as ANQGSEA. The CDR3 DNA reads TGCAGCGTTACCAACGCTGCTCCGGGAGAGACCCAGTACTTC. Encoded protein: CSVTNAAPGETQYF.